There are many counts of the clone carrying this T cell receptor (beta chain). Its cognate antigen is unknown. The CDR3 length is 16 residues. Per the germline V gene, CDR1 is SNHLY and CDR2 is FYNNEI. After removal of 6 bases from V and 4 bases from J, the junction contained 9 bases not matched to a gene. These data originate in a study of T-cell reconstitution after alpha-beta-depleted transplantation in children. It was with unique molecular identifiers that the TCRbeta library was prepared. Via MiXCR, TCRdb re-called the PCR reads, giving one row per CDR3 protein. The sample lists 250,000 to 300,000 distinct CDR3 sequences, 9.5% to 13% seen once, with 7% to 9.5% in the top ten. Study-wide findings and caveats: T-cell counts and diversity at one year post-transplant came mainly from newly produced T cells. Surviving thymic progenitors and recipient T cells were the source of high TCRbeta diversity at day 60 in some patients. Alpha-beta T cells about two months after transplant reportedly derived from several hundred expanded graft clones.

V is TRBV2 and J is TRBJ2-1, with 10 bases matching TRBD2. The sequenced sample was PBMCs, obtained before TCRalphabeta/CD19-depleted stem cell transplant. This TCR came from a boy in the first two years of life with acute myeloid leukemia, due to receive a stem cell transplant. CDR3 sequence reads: CASSLLTSGFYNEQFF. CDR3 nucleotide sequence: TGTGCCAGCAGCCTCTTGACTAGCGGGTTTTACAATGAGCAGTTCTTC.